Below, one T cell receptor beta chain is given with its context. Its antigen is not known. The sample originates from a study of shared clonotypes between healthy human individuals. Profiling relied on immunoSEQ multiplex PCR, and the TCRdb table lists in-frame clones only, not all of them. The repertoire has more than 2,000,000 clones, over 85% of them found once; the top ten carry around 0.4%. Germline V gene sequence: CDR1 SGHTA, CDR2 FQGNSA. Trimming took 5 bases from V and 4 from J; bases not matched to a gene: 6. This CDR3 contains 15 residues. Study-wide results and limits: Depth was large, yet rarefaction showed that sorted-subset sequencing was incomplete.

The sequencing input was naive CD4+ T cells from PBMCs. The subset: CD45RA+ positively selected. This TCR came from a man between 18 and 29 years old in good health. Some clones in this sample may be carry-over from other donors' samples. The chain joins TRBV7-2 to TRBJ1-3, with 9 nucleotides matching TRBD1. CDR3 nucleotide sequence: TGTGCCAGCAGCCTAACAGGGGGCATCGGAAACACCATATATTTT. Encoded protein: CASSLTGGIGNTIYF.